This T cell receptor (beta chain) was captured by sequencing in a study of CD8 T cells in ankylosing spondylitis. Study-wide findings and caveats: Clones tied to disease were said to be significantly enriched in matched ankylosing spondylitis synovial fluid. Both synovial fluid and blood in reactive arthritis had previously been reported to carry some motif variants. About 8 highly homologous variants made up a TCR beta motif, and this motif appeared characteristic of ankylosing spondylitis blood.

Scientists made TCR beta libraries using quantitative 5'-RACE with molecular barcodes. TCRdb recomputed calls from the 5' RACE reads with MiXCR, one row per CDR3 protein. The data contain roughly 120,000 distinct CDR3 sequences, around 7% of them singletons. The CDR3 loop spans 15 amino acids. Germline lookup yields CDR1 DFQATT and CDR2 SNEGSKA (reference sequence). Trimming cost V 5 bases and J 0 bases; bases outside gene matches: 4. Note on this clonotype: Its specificity is unknown.

Sequenced material: blood, either unsorted or a sorted T cell fraction (not recorded which). The chain links TRBV20-1 to TRBJ2-3, with 11 nucleotides matching TRBD2. The receptor's source is a male donor with ankylosing spondylitis or in good health (not recorded which). CDR3 region: CSAGTSGASTDTQYF. Here the CDR3 DNA reads TGCAGTGCTGGGACTAGCGGCGCTAGCACAGATACGCAGTATTTT.